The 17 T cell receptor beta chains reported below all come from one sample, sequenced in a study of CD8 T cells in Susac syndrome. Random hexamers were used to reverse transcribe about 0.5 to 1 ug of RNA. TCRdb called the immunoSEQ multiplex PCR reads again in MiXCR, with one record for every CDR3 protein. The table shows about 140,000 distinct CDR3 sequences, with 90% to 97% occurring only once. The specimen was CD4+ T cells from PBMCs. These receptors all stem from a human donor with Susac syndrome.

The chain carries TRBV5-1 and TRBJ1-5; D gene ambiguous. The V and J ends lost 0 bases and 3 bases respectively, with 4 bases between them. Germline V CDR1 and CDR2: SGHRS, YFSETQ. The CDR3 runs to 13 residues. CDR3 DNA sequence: TGCGCCAGCAGCTTGGGGGCCAATCAGCCCCAGCATTTT. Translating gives CASSLGANQPQHF.

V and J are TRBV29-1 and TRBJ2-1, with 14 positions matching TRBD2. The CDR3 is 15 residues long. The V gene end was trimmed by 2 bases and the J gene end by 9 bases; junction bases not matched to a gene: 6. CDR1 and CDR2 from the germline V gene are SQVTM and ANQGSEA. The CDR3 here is CSVEKGTSGSREQFF. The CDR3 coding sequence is TGCAGCGTTGAAAAGGGGACTAGCGGGAGTCGTGAGCAGTTCTTC.

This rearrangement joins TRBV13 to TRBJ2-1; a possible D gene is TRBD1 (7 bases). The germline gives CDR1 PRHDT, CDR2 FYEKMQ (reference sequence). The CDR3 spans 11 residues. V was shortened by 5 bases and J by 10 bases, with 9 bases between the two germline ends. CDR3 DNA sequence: TGTGCCAGCAGCGCAGGGGGGGAGCAGTTCTTC. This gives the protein CASSAGGEQFF.

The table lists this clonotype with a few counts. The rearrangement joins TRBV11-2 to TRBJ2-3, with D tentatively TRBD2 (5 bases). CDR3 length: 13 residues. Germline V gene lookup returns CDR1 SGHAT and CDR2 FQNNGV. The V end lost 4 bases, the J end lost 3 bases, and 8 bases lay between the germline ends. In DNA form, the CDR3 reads TGTGCCAGCAGCTCTCGGGGTACAGATACGCAGTATTTT. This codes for CASSSRGTDTQYF.

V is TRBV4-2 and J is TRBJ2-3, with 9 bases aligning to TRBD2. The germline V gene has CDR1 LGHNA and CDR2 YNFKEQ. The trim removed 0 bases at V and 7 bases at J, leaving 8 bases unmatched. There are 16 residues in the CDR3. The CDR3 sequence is CASSQDGAGGGNTQYF. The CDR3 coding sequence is TGTGCCAGCAGCCAAGATGGAGCGGGGGGAGGGAATACGCAGTATTTT.

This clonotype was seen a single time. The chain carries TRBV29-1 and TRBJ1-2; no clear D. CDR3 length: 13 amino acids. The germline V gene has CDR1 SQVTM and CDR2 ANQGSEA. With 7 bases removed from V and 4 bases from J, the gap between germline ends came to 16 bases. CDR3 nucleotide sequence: TGCAGCGCGGCAGTAGGGCCTCGCTATGGCTACACCTTC. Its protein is CSAAVGPRYGYTF.

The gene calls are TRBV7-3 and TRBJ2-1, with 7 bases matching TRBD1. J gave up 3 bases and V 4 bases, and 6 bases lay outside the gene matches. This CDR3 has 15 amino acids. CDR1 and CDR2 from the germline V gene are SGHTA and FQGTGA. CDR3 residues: CASSSRQGGYNEQFF. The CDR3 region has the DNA TGTGCCAGCAGCTCAAGACAGGGCGGCTACAATGAGCAGTTCTTC.

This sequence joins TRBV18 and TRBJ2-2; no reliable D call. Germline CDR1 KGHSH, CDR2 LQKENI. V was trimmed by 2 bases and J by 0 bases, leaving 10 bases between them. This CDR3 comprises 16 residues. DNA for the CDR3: TGTGCCAGCTCACCAGGTGTGTCAGCGAACACCGGGGAGCTGTTTTTT. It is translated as CASSPGVSANTGELFF.

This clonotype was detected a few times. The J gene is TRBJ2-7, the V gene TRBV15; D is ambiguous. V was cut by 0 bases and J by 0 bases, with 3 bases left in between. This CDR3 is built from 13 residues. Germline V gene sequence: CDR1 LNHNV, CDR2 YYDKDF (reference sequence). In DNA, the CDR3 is TGTGCCACCAGCAGAGAGGGCTCCTACGAGCAGTACTTC. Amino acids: CATSREGSYEQYF.

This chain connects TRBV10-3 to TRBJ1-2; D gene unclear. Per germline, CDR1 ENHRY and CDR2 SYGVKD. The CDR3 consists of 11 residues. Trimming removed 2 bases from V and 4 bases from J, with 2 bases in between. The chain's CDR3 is CAISELYGYTF. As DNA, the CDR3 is TGTGCCATCAGTGAGCTCTATGGCTACACCTTC.

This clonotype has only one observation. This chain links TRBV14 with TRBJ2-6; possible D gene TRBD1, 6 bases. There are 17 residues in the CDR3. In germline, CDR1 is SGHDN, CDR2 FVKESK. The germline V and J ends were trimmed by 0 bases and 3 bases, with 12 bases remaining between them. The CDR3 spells CASSQEQGVRGANVLTF. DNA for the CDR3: TGTGCCAGCAGCCAAGAACAGGGAGTACGTGGGGCCAACGTCCTGACTTTC.

CDR3 bases: TGTGCCAGCAGCGCAACCTCGACCATTCCGACGCAGTATTTT. Translation gives CASSATSTIPTQYF. The chain combines TRBV7-3 with TRBJ2-3, with D unresolved. Per germline, CDR1 SGHTA and CDR2 FQGTGA. Trimming took off 5 bases at V and 9 bases at J, with 18 bases between the two ends. This CDR3 has 14 amino acids.

The CDR3 here is CASSQEASSYNEQFF. CDR3 sequence (DNA): TGTGCCAGCAGCCAAGAAGCGAGCTCCTACAATGAGCAGTTCTTC. The rearrangement joins TRBV3-1 to TRBJ2-1, with D unclear. The V gene's germline CDR1 is LGHDT and CDR2 YNNKEL (reference sequence). The ends were cut back, 0 bases at V and 0 bases at J, with 6 bases in the middle. The CDR3 has 15 amino acids.

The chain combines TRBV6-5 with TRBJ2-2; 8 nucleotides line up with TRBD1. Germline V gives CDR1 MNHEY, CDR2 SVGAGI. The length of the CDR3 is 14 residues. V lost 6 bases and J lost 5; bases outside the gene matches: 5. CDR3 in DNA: TGTGCCAGCAGGGAGACAGGGGTGACCGGGGAGCTGTTTTTT. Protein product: CASRETGVTGELFF.

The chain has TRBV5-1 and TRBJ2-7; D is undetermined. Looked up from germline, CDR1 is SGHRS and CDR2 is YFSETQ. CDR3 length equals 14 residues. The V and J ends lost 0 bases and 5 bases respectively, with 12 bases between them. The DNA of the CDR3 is TGCGCCAGCAGCTTGGCCAGAAGGGAAAACGAGCAGTACTTC. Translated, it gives CASSLARRENEQYF.

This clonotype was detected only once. In DNA form, the CDR3 reads TGTGCCAGCGGAATCGTCGTGCCGAACACTGAAGCTTTCTTT. Its translation is CASGIVVPNTEAFF. V and J are TRBV2 and TRBJ1-1; D uncertain. The V gene's germline CDR1 is SNHLY and CDR2 FYNNEI. Trimming pared 8 bases from V and 1 base from J, leaving 14 bases between. There are 14 residues in the CDR3.

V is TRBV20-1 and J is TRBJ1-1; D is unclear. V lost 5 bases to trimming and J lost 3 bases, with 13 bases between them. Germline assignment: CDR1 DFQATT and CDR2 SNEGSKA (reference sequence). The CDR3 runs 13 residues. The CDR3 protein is CSAGAPLYTEAFF. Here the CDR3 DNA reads TGCAGTGCTGGAGCCCCCCTTTACACTGAAGCTTTCTTT.